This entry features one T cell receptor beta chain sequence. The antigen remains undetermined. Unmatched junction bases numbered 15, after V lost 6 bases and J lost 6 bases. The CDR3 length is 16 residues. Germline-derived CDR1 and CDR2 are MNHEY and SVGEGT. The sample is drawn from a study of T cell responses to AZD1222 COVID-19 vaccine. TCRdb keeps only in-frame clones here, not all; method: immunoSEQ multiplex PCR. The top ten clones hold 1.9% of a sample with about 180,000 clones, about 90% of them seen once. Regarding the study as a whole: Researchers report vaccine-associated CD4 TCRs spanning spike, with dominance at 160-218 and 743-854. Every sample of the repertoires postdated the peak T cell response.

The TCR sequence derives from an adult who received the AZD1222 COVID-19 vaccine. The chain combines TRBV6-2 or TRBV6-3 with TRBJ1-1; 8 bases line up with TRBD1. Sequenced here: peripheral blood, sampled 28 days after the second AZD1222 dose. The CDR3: CASSDISTGVISEAFF. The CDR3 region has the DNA TGTGCCAGCAGCGACATCTCGACAGGGGTTATCTCTGAAGCTTTCTTT.